The 7 T cell receptor beta chains listed next were all sequenced from one sample in a study of blood T cell repertoires in COVID-19. Only in-frame clones appear in the TCRdb table, and some are missing; sequencing was by immunoSEQ multiplex PCR. This sample yields 130,000 or so clones, of which less than 85% are seen a single time; approximately 17% belongs to the top ten. The sequenced sample was peripheral blood. Receptors were obtained from a woman older than 75 with acute or convalescent COVID-19.

The chain links TRBV19 to TRBJ2-3; 10 bases align to TRBD2. Unmatched junction bases numbered 2, after V lost 7 bases and J lost 4 bases. Germline V lookup: CDR1 LNHDA, CDR2 SQIVND (reference sequence). CDR3 length: 13 amino acids. The DNA of the CDR3 is TGTGCCAGTACCCTAGCGGGGGCAGATACGCAGTATTTT. The encoded protein is CASTLAGADTQYF.

This clone has just a few counts. The CDR3 reads CATRHDRDEKLFF. CDR3 DNA: TGTGCCACGCGGCACGACAGGGATGAAAAACTGTTTTTT. The rearrangement joins TRBV10-3 to TRBJ1-4; 7 bases are a match to TRBD1. The CDR3 length is 13 residues. V shed 10 bases and J 6 bases; nucleotides not matched to a gene: 8. CDR1 and CDR2 from the germline V gene are ENHRY and SYGVKD.

This chain uses TRBV12-5 with TRBJ1-6; D is uncertain. The V and J ends lost 10 bases and 4 bases respectively, with 17 bases between them. Germline lookup yields CDR1 LGHNT and CDR2 FRNRAP. The CDR3 loop spans 15 amino acids. This CDR3 reads CATAMTEGYNSPLHF. In DNA form, the CDR3 reads TGTGCTACAGCCATGACGGAGGGTTATAATTCACCCCTCCACTTT.

The V and J genes are TRBV3-1 (or the pseudogene TRBV3-2) and TRBJ2-5, with 11 bases aligning to TRBD1. Looked up from germline, CDR1 is LGHDT and CDR2 is YNNKEL (reference sequence). V shed 0 bases, J shed 4 bases, and the junction held 7 bases outside the gene matches. This CDR3 is 17 amino acids long. In DNA form, the CDR3 reads TGTGCCAGCAGCCAAGAGGCCGGGACAGGGGGAGCAGAGACCCAGTACTTC. It codes for CASSQEAGTGGAETQYF.

The CDR3 protein is CASSLLQGIDYGYTF. CDR3 sequence (DNA): TGTGCCAGCAGCTTACTCCAGGGGATCGACTATGGCTACACCTTC. The chain has TRBV7-8 and TRBJ1-2; D might be TRBD1 (6 bases). Trimming took off 2 bases at V and 3 bases at J, with 13 bases between the two ends. The germline V gene encodes CDR1 SGHVS and CDR2 FQNEAQ. This CDR3 has 15 amino acids.

The chain carries TRBV3-1 (or the pseudogene TRBV3-2) and TRBJ1-6; no clear D gene. The CDR3 covers 13 residues. The germline V gene encodes CDR1 LGHDT and CDR2 YNNKEL (reference sequence). V gave up 1 base and J gave up 9 bases, with 7 bases separating them. This CDR3 reads CASSQARGSPLHF. The CDR3 nucleotides are TGTGCCAGCAGCCAAGCTCGGGGTTCACCCCTCCACTTT.

This clone was counted between two and nine times. The chain uses TRBV12-5 and TRBJ1-2; tentative D call: TRBD1 (6 bases). The V and J ends lost 10 bases and 4 bases respectively, with 22 bases between them. This CDR3 spans 15 amino acids. Germline V CDR1 and CDR2: LGHNT, FRNRAP. CDR3 DNA sequence: TGTGCTACCTGGGTACAACAGGGCTCGAGCTATGGCTACACCTTC. Protein sequence: CATWVQQGSSYGYTF.